The clone carrying this T cell receptor (beta chain) has more than one count but fewer than ten. This entry comes from a study of CD8 T cells in ankylosing spondylitis. MiXCR, run by TCRdb on the 5' RACE reads, gives a single entry per CDR3 protein. The table has 300,000 to 350,000 distinct CDR3 sequences, roughly 11% seen once. This sequence originates from a female donor with ankylosing spondylitis or in good health (not recorded which). Material for sequencing was blood, either unsorted or a sorted T cell fraction (not recorded which).

CDR3 in amino acids: CSALKAGALMGETQYF. The CDR3 DNA is TGCAGTGCTCTGAAAGCGGGGGCTCTAATGGGGGAGACCCAGTACTTC. This rearrangement joins TRBV20-1 to TRBJ2-5, with 8 bases matching TRBD2. V gave up 5 bases and J gave up 5 bases; unmatched junction bases: 16. Germline V gene lookup returns CDR1 DFQATT and CDR2 SNEGSKA (reference sequence). The CDR3 is 16 amino acids.